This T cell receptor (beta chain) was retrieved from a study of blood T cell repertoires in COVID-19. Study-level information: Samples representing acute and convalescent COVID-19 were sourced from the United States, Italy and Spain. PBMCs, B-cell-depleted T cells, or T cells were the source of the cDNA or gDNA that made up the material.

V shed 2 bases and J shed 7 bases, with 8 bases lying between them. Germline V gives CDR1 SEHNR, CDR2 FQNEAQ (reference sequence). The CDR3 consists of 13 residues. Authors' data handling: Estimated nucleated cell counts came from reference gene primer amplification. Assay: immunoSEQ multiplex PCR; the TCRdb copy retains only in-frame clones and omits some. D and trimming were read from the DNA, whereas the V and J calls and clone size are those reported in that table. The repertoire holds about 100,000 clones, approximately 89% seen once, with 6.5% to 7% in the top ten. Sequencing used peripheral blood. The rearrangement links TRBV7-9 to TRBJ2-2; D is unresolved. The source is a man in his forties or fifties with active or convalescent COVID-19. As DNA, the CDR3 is TGTGCCAGCAGCTTATATACGGTCGGGGAGCTGTTTTTT. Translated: CASSLYTVGELFF.